The clone carrying this T cell receptor (beta chain) was detected only a few times. A much bigger clone sits one base away, suggesting this may be a read error. The data derive from a study of blood T cells in healthy people across ages. A minimum of 7 million PBMCs was isolated per sample. The CDR3 spans 16 residues. Germline V gene lookup returns CDR1 DFQATT and CDR2 SNEGSKA (reference sequence). Trimming removed 3 bases from V and 0 bases from J; junction bases left unmatched: 6. PCR was performed a second time for roughly 7 to 11 cycles using a sample-barcoded 5' primer and a J-beta primer mix. The yield of each sample was at least 2.5 million CDR3-containing paired-end reads. Each CDR3 protein gets one entry after TCRdb re-called the 5' RACE reads with MiXCR. The sample holds hundreds of thousands of distinct CDR3 sequences, roughly 32% seen once.

The source of this sequence is a woman of 80 years or more in good health. V and J are TRBV20-1 and TRBJ2-7; 12 bases are shared with TRBD2. The sequenced sample consisted of blood. CDR3 sequence (DNA): TGCAGTGCTAGGACTAGCGGGGGCTTGGGCTCCTACGAGCAGTACTTC. This translates into CSARTSGGLGSYEQYF.